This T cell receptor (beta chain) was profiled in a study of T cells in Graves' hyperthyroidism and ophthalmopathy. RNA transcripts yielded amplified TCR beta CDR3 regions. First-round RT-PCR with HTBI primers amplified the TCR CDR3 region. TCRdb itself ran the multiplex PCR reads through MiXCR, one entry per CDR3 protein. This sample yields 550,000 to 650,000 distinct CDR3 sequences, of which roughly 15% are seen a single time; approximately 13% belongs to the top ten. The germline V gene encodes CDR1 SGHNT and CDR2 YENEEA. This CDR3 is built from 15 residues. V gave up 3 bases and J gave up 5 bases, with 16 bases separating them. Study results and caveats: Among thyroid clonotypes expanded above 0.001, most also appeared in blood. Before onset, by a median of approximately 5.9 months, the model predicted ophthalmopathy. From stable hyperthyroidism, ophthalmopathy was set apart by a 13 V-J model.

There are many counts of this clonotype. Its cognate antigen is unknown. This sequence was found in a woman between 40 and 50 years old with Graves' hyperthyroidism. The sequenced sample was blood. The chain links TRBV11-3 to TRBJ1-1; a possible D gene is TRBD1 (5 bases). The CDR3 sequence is CASSLTDTYRTEAFF. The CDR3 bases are TGTGCCAGCAGCTTGACAGACACATACCGTACTGAAGCTTTCTTT.